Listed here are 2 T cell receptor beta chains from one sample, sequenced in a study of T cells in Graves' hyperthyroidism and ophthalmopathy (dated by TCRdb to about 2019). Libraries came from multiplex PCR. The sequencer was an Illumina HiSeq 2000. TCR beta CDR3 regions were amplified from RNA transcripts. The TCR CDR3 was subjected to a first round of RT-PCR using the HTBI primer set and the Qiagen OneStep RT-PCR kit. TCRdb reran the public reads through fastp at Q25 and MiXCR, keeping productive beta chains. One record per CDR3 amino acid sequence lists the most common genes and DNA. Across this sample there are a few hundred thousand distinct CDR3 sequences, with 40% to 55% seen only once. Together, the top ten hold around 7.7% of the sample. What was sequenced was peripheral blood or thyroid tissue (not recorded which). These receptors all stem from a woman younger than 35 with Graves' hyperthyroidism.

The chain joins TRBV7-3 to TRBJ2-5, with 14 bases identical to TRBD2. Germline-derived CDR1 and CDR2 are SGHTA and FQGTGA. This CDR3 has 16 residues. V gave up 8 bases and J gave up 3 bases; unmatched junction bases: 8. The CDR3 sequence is CASARLAGGLEETQYF. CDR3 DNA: TGTGCCAGCGCAAGACTAGCGGGAGGGCTTGAAGAGACCCAGTACTTC.

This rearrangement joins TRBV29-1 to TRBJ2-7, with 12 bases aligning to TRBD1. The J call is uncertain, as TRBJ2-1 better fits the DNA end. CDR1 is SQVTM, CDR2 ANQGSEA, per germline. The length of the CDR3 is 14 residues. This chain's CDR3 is CSWTGTGGFGEQFF. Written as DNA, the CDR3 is TGCAGCTGGACCGGGACAGGGGGCTTCGGTGAGCAGTTCTTC.